Shown below are 4 T cell receptor beta chains from a single sample sequenced in a study of blood T cell repertoires in COVID-19. Repertoires were generated with immunoSEQ multiplex PCR, while TCRdb's copy carries only in-frame clones and drops some. The sample has about 320,000 clones; roughly 90% are singletons. The sequencing sample was made of PBMCs or T cells enriched from blood (not recorded which). The receptor source for this set is a man between 60 and 75 years old who had recovered from COVID-19.

The chain employs TRBV9 and TRBJ2-3, with TRBD2 identical over 8 bases. Germline trimming cut 4 bases from V and 3 bases from J; bases unmatched to any gene: 10. The CDR3 is 16 residues long. Germline CDR1 is SGDLS and CDR2 is YYNGEE. The CDR3 region is CASSPSSRGGTDTQYF. The CDR3 nucleotides are TGTGCCAGCAGCCCCTCTTCCCGGGGGGGGACAGATACGCAGTATTTT.

The chain is built from TRBV4-2 and TRBJ2-1; a possible D gene is TRBD2 (6 bases). V dropped 3 bases and J dropped 6 bases, with 18 bases sitting between them. The germline V gene encodes CDR1 LGHNA and CDR2 YNFKEQ. The CDR3 is 16 residues long. The CDR3 DNA follows: TGTGCCAGCAGCCACTCACTAGCCCAGGATTTCAATGAGCAGTTCTTC. This gives the protein CASSHSLAQDFNEQFF.

V usage is TRBV27 and J usage is TRBJ1-2, with 9 bases lining up with TRBD1. CDR1 and CDR2 (germline): MNHEY, SMNVEV (reference sequence). The CDR3 covers 13 residues. The ends lost 6 bases at V and 6 bases at J; junction bases unmatched: 5. In nucleotides, the CDR3 is TGTGCCAGCAGCCTACAGGGGGCTGATGGCTACACCTTC. Its protein product is CASSLQGADGYTF.

The chain has TRBV10-3 and TRBJ2-1, with 11 bases matching TRBD2. The junction had 7 bases not matched to a gene; V was cut back by 4 bases and J by 2 bases. The CDR3 contains 17 residues. CDR1 ENHRY and CDR2 SYGVKD come from the germline V gene. The CDR3 DNA follows: TGTGCCATCAGTGTCGGGACTAGCGGAGCTACCTACAATGAGCAGTTCTTC. Translation: CAISVGTSGATYNEQFF.